The 2 T cell receptor beta chains below were found in one sample sequenced in a study of T cell responses to AZD1222 COVID-19 vaccine. Method: immunoSEQ multiplex PCR; TCRdb's copy keeps in-frame clones and lacks some. This table has 100,000 to 150,000 clones, roughly 90% appearing once. Sequenced material: peripheral blood, taken on day 0 of AZD1222 vaccination. These receptors were collected from an adult in good health.

This clone was seen more than once but under ten times. The chain links TRBV7-9 to TRBJ1-4; D remains unclear. The CDR3 contains 15 residues. Germline CDR1 is SEHNR and CDR2 is FQNEAQ (reference sequence). Trimming took 0 bases from V and 4 from J, leaving 9 bases between them. CDR3: CASSLAGNHNEKLFF. The CDR3 DNA reads TGTGCCAGCAGCTTAGCGGGGAATCATAATGAAAAACTGTTTTTT.

The J gene is TRBJ2-1, the V gene TRBV7-2; perhaps TRBD1 as D (5 bases). Germline-derived CDR1 and CDR2 are SGHTA and FQGNSA. Between the trimmed V and J ends, which lost 5 bases and 2 bases, there was a span of 10 bases. CDR3 length equals 14 residues. CDR3 sequence: CASSPWGPYNEQFF. The CDR3 DNA reads as TGTGCCAGCAGCCCCTGGGGCCCCTACAATGAGCAGTTCTTC.